This entry lists 30 T cell receptor beta chains sequenced from one sample in a study of CD8+ T cells in alopecia areata. Investigators isolated RNA and reverse transcribed it into cDNA to act as the sequencing template. Profiled with immunoSEQ multiplex PCR; TCRdb holds only in-frame clones, not every one. The repertoire holds fewer than 150,000 clones, with roughly 50% as singletons. The treatment: oral pan-JAK inhibitor, 5-10 mg twice daily. The sequenced sample was CD4+ T cells sorted from blood, obtained at week 24, from a patient treated with tofacitinib. The source is a human donor with alopecia areata.

This clone was counted between two and nine times. The chain joins TRBV19 to TRBJ2-1; D remains unclear. V was clipped by 1 base and J by 5 bases, with 6 bases between them. CDR1 and CDR2 from the germline V gene are LNHDA and SQIVND (reference sequence). The CDR3 runs to 13 residues. The CDR3: CASSIVVNNEQFF. The CDR3 bases are TGTGCCAGTAGTATAGTCGTGAACAATGAGCAGTTCTTC.

This clone occurred once. This chain links TRBV5-1 with TRBJ1-1; D is unresolved. The CDR3 has 15 amino acids. The germline gives CDR1 SGHRS, CDR2 YFSETQ. V was clipped by 0 bases and J by 0 bases, with 9 bases between them. The DNA of the CDR3 is TGCGCCAGCAGCTTGGATCCCGGGGTGAACACTGAAGCTTTCTTT. This gives the protein CASSLDPGVNTEAFF.

The chain has TRBV7-2 and TRBJ2-3; D possibly matches TRBD1 or TRBD2 (5 bases each). Germline V gene sequence: CDR1 SGHTA, CDR2 FQGNSA. The V end lost 5 bases, the J end lost 11 bases, and 14 bases lay between the germline ends. This CDR3 spans 12 amino acids. CDR3 coding DNA: TGTGCCAGCAGCCAGTGGGGGAATGAGCAGTATTTT. This sequence encodes CASSQWGNEQYF.

This clone appeared once. V is TRBV14 and J is TRBJ1-2; D is unresolved. Trimming shortened V by 4 bases and J by 2 bases, and 8 bases separated the two germline ends. Germline-derived CDR1 and CDR2 are SGHDN and FVKESK. The CDR3 runs to 13 residues. CDR3 sequence: CASSPDSNYGYTF. As DNA, the CDR3 is TGTGCCAGCAGCCCAGATTCCAACTATGGCTACACCTTC.

V gene TRBV30 combines with J gene TRBJ2-7; tentative D call: TRBD1 (6 bases). V was shortened by 0 bases and J by 5 bases, with 8 bases between the two germline ends. The CDR3 is 12 amino acids. Germline CDR1 is GTSNPN and CDR2 is SVGIG (reference sequence). Here the CDR3 DNA reads TGTGCCTGGAGTGTACAGGGTAACGAGCAGTACTTC. Encoded protein: CAWSVQGNEQYF.

J is TRBJ1-3 and V is TRBV13, with 8 bases fitting TRBD1. Germline V gene lookup returns CDR1 PRHDT and CDR2 FYEKMQ (reference sequence). The CDR3 totals 19 residues. V shed 5 bases and J 0 bases; nucleotides not matched to a gene: 15. Written as DNA, the CDR3 is TGTGCCAGCAGCCCCCGGGACAGGTTTGCCTCCTTCTCTGGAAACACCATATATTTT. Its translation: CASSPRDRFASFSGNTIYF.

The chain is built from TRBV10-3 and TRBJ1-1, with D possibly matching TRBD1 (6 bases). CDR1 is ENHRY and CDR2 is SYGVKD in the germline V gene. The CDR3 is 15 amino acids. V gave up 6 bases and J gave up 2 bases, with 16 bases separating them. In nucleotides, the CDR3 is TGTGCCATCAGCCCCCGCGGTGGGGGCAACACTGAAGCTTTCTTT. Its protein is CAISPRGGGNTEAFF.

V and J are TRBV27 and TRBJ1-1; no reliable D call. Germline assignment: CDR1 MNHEY and CDR2 SMNVEV (reference sequence). This CDR3 has 13 residues. Trimming left V 2 bases short and J 3 bases short, with 7 bases between. The CDR3 DNA reads as TGTGCCAGCAGTTTAGTAGGAGACACTGAAGCTTTCTTT. Translation: CASSLVGDTEAFF.

The chain recombines TRBV5-1 with TRBJ2-2; 7 nucleotides agree with TRBD1. Germline V gene data show CDR1 as SGHRS and CDR2 as YFSETQ. The CDR3 extends over 14 amino acids. The J segment lost 3 bases and the V segment lost 6 bases, leaving 5 bases of the junction unmatched. CDR3 coding DNA: TGCGCCAGCAACCTAGACAGGGACACCGGGGAGCTGTTTTTT. The encoded protein is CASNLDRDTGELFF.

This chain links TRBV30 with TRBJ1-2; 10 bases match TRBD1. The junction had 6 bases not matched to a gene; V was cut back by 1 base and J by 4 bases. Looked up from germline, CDR1 is GTSNPN and CDR2 is SVGIG (reference sequence). This CDR3 contains 15 residues. CDR3 loop: CAWSGQGAPGYGYTF. Here the CDR3 DNA reads TGTGCCTGGAGTGGACAGGGGGCGCCGGGCTATGGCTACACCTTC.

The chain couples TRBV6-6 to TRBJ2-7; D call uncertain. The germline V gene encodes CDR1 MNHNY and CDR2 SVGAGI (reference sequence). CDR3 length: 12 residues. Trimming removed 8 bases from V and 5 bases from J, with 13 bases in between. The CDR3 sequence: CASGLRQDEQYF. Written as DNA, the CDR3 is TGTGCCAGCGGGCTGCGGCAGGACGAGCAGTACTTC.

The chain carries TRBV4-1 and TRBJ1-2; 10 positions match TRBD1. Germline assignment: CDR1 MGHRA and CDR2 YSYEKL. This CDR3 has 15 amino acids. The V gene end was trimmed by 4 bases and the J gene end by 3 bases; junction bases not matched to a gene: 5. CDR3 sequence: CASSLSGQGYYGYTF. DNA of the CDR3: TGCGCCAGCAGCCTCTCGGGACAGGGGTACTATGGCTACACCTTC.

V usage is TRBV30 and J usage is TRBJ1-2; D perhaps matches TRBD1 (6 bases). Germline lookup yields CDR1 GTSNPN and CDR2 SVGIG (reference sequence). The CDR3 covers 12 residues. Trimming stripped 4 bases from V and 7 bases from J, with 13 bases between. CDR3: CAWKAGASGYTF. The CDR3 nucleotides are TGTGCCTGGAAGGCAGGGGCTTCTGGCTACACCTTC.

In nucleotides, the CDR3 is TGTGCCAGCAGCCCACAGAGAAACCAAGAGACCCAGTACTTC. Residues: CASSPQRNQETQYF. The V call is TRBV14, the J call TRBJ2-5; D ambiguous. V gave up 4 bases and J gave up 0 bases, with 9 bases separating them. CDR1 and CDR2 (germline): SGHDN, FVKESK. The CDR3 covers 14 residues.

V gene TRBV7-3 combines with J gene TRBJ1-1; D is possibly TRBD1 (6 bases). There are 13 residues in the CDR3. From germline, CDR1 is SGHTA and CDR2 FQGTGA. Trimming took 5 bases from V and 5 from J, leaving 12 bases between them. The CDR3 DNA is TGTGCCAGCAGCCCCCAGGGGCGGACTGAAGCTTTCTTT. Residues: CASSPQGRTEAFF. The full variable domain, rest sourced from reference TRBV7-3 and TRBJ1-1, is GAGVSQTPSNKVTEKGKYVELRCDPISGHTALYWYRQSLGQGPEFLIYFQGTGAADDSGLPNDRFFAVRPEGSVSTLKIQRTERGDSAVYLCASSPQGRTEAFFGQGTRLTVV.

The chain carries TRBV18 and TRBJ2-2, with D unclear. CDR1 is KGHSH, CDR2 LQKENI, per germline. Trimming removed 7 bases from V and 1 base from J, with 7 bases in between. This CDR3 is built from 13 residues. The CDR3 nucleotides are TGTGCCAGCTGTCGAGAGAACACCGGGGAGCTGTTTTTT. It specifies CASCRENTGELFF.

The rearrangement joins TRBV5-1 to TRBJ1-1; no firm D call. Germline V gene sequence: CDR1 SGHRS, CDR2 YFSETQ. The CDR3 covers 13 residues. V was clipped by 2 bases and J by 5 bases, with 10 bases between them. For the CDR3, the DNA is TGCGCCAGCAGCTTCGGGCAGCATACTGAAGCTTTCTTT. Encoded protein: CASSFGQHTEAFF.

This clone was seen a few times. CDR3 bases: TGCGCCAGCAGCCAAGACAAGACAGGGGGCTTCGCAACTAATGAAAAACTGTTTTTT. Protein sequence: CASSQDKTGGFATNEKLFF. The chain couples TRBV4-1 to TRBJ1-4; 10 bases line up with TRBD1. This CDR3 spans 19 amino acids. Germline assignment: CDR1 MGHRA and CDR2 YSYEKL. The ends lost 0 bases at V and 0 bases at J; junction bases unmatched: 7.

The V gene is TRBV6-5, the J gene TRBJ2-1; 9 bases agree with TRBD1. The CDR3 is 15 amino acids. Trimming cost V 6 bases and J 8 bases; bases outside gene matches: 11. Germline assignment: CDR1 MNHEY and CDR2 SVGAGI. CDR3 residues: CASRETGGRRDEQFF. CDR3 nucleotide sequence: TGTGCCAGCAGAGAGACAGGGGGTCGCAGGGATGAGCAGTTCTTC.

The CDR3 nucleotides are TGCAGCGTGCGCGGGGGCTCGAGCACCGGGGAGCTGTTTTTT. This codes for CSVRGGSSTGELFF. This chain links TRBV29-1 with TRBJ2-2, with TRBD2 as a possible D gene (7 bases). CDR3 length equals 14 residues. The V end was cut by 6 bases, the J end by 4 bases, with 15 bases between. Germline V gives CDR1 SQVTM, CDR2 ANQGSEA.

The chain uses TRBV11-2 and TRBJ1-2; tentatively, D is TRBD1 (5 bases). This CDR3 has 16 amino acids. Trimming took 3 bases from V and 0 from J, leaving 14 bases between them. The germline gives CDR1 SGHAT, CDR2 FQNNGV. CDR3 nucleotide sequence: TGTGCCAGCAGCTTCCTGGTGGGACCCTCTAACTATGGCTACACCTTC. It yields the protein CASSFLVGPSNYGYTF.

The chain carries TRBV6-5 and TRBJ2-4; the D gene is possibly TRBD2 (6 bases). Trimming took off 6 bases at V and 0 bases at J, with 12 bases between the two ends. This CDR3 contains 15 residues. The germline V gene encodes CDR1 MNHEY and CDR2 SVGAGI. CDR3 residues: CASRDGGLAKNIQYF. The CDR3 DNA reads TGTGCCAGCAGGGACGGAGGGCTAGCCAAAAACATTCAGTACTTC.

This rearrangement joins TRBV18 to TRBJ1-1; unclear D gene. V lost 6 bases to trimming and J lost 14 bases, with 19 bases between them. Germline loops: CDR1 KGHSH, CDR2 LQKENI. The length of the CDR3 is 12 residues. The CDR3 spells CASSAQDGERFF. The DNA of the CDR3 is TGTGCCAGCTCTGCCCAGGACGGGGAGAGGTTCTTT.

A few counts support this clone. The chain joins TRBV11-2 to TRBJ2-2, with 7 bases fitting TRBD1. This CDR3 is 17 amino acids long. Looked up from germline, CDR1 is SGHAT and CDR2 is FQNNGV. With V trimmed by 6 bases and J by 4 bases, 14 bases remained unmatched. The DNA for the CDR3 is TGTGCCAGCAGTTTGTCCGTACACAGGGGTTCCACCGGGGAGCTGTTTTTT. It translates to CASSLSVHRGSTGELFF.

This clone has just a few counts. The V gene is TRBV4-3, the J gene TRBJ2-6; D call uncertain. Trimming removed 0 bases from V and 0 bases from J, with 6 bases in between. The CDR3 covers 16 residues. Germline CDR1 is LGHNA and CDR2 is YSLEER. CDR3 nucleotides: TGCGCCAGCAGCCAAGATTTGGGCTCTGGGGCCAACGTCCTGACTTTC. Its protein product is CASSQDLGSGANVLTF.

The chain joins TRBV5-5 to TRBJ1-2; 10 bases line up with TRBD1. Germline lookup yields CDR1 SGHKS and CDR2 YYEKEE (reference sequence). This CDR3 is 15 amino acids long. After removal of 3 bases from V and 1 base from J, the junction contained 3 bases not matched to a gene. The CDR3 nucleotides read TGTGCCAGCAGCTGGGGACAGGGGAATAACTATGGCTACACCTTC. Protein product: CASSWGQGNNYGYTF.

V gene TRBV29-1 combines with J gene TRBJ2-3, with D possibly being TRBD1 (5 bases). CDR3 size: 11 residues. V lost 7 bases to trimming and J lost 3 bases, with 8 bases between them. Germline V gene sequence: CDR1 SQVTM, CDR2 ANQGSEA. CDR3 in amino acids: CSATETDTQYF. In DNA form, the CDR3 reads TGCAGCGCGACAGAGACAGATACGCAGTATTTT.

The rearrangement links TRBV7-9 to TRBJ1-2; D not certain. The CDR3 consists of 12 residues. Between the trimmed V and J ends, which lost 1 base and 3 bases, there was a span of 3 bases. Germline CDR1 reads SEHNR; CDR2 reads FQNEAQ (reference sequence). CDR3 in amino acids: CASSLGDYGYTF. The DNA for the CDR3 is TGTGCCAGCAGCTTAGGGGACTATGGCTACACCTTC.

The chain recombines TRBV7-2 with TRBJ2-5; D unclear. Trimming stripped 4 bases from V and 5 bases from J, with 11 bases between. CDR1 is SGHTA and CDR2 is FQGNSA in the germline V gene. This CDR3 spans 13 amino acids. The chain's CDR3 is CASSSGLMETQYF. CDR3 nucleotide sequence: TGTGCCAGCAGCTCCGGTTTAATGGAGACCCAGTACTTC.

This clone was observed a few times. For the CDR3, the DNA is TGTGCCTGGAGTGTAGCTCTGGAGACCCAGTACTTC. The encoded protein is CAWSVALETQYF. The chain carries TRBV30 and TRBJ2-5; no clear D. This CDR3 comprises 12 residues. The ends were cut back, 0 bases at V and 5 bases at J, with 7 bases in the middle. Germline CDR1 is GTSNPN and CDR2 is SVGIG (reference sequence).